This T cell receptor beta chain was recorded in a study of cytomegalovirus exposure and HLA in healthy donors. General observations from the study: Most TCR sequences proved rare, with some public TCRs found in many donors.

Donors in the study were healthy people who gave bone marrow. Amplification used 60 Vbeta primers and 13 Jbeta primers. Produced via immunoSEQ multiplex PCR; TCRdb's table is partial and in-frame only. The sample includes about 200,000 clones, approximately 79% seen only once; the top ten take approximately 2%. This clone was counted only a few times. Antigen: not known. Deletions cut 1 base from V and 2 bases from J, with 6 bases between. CDR1 is SQVTM and CDR2 is ANQGSEA in the germline V gene. This CDR3 comprises 12 residues. The V call is TRBV29-1, the J call TRBJ2-7; D gene ambiguous. The sequenced material came from PBMCs. This TCR came from a male donor in good health and CMV-seronegative. The CDR3 region has the DNA TGCAGCGTTGAAGGTCTAACCTACGAGCAGTACTTC. Translation: CSVEGLTYEQYF.